The source of this TCR beta chain is a study of blood T cells in healthy people across ages (dated by TCRdb to the mid-2010s). Some background on the complete study: In model experiments, template switching captured roughly one uniquely barcoded TCR beta cDNA molecule for every two T cells. The study measured age-related changes in TCR beta repertoire diversity using deep sequencing normalized with unique cDNA molecular identifiers. The donors were split into four age groups: young (average 16 years), middle-aged (roughly 40), aged (over 55) and long-lived (over 80). To avoid experimental bias, donors of different ages were distributed randomly across sequencing lanes. The study analyzed two additional independent replicas of 1 million unique cDNA reads from the same blood draw for two donors, one aged 18 to 30 and one aged 80 or older.

Donors were a few dozen systemically healthy Caucasian individuals from Russia aged roughly 6 to 95 years. Each donor gave 8 to 10 milliliters of peripheral blood, drawn into EDTA-treated Vacutainer tubes. Ficoll-Paque density-gradient centrifugation was used to isolate PBMCs, with at least 6.5 million obtained per sample. Trizol reagent was used to extract total RNA from PBMCs, with at least 5 micrograms per sample. The percentages of naive CD45RAhigh/CD27high T cells were determined by flow cytometry on a PBMC aliquot from every donor. On the study overall, not on this receptor specifically: Compared with the aged group, more naive CD4+ T cells, fewer expanded clones and increased TCR diversity were shown by the long-lived group, suggesting age selection. There was a strong correlation between observed TCR beta diversity and the percentage of naive T cells measured by flow cytometry. Estimates of total diversity based on one million sequenced T cells were considered lower bounds and underestimates. Because the CMV infection status of the donors was unknown, age-related changes in expanded clonotypes may potentially have been confounded. Since profiling was done on bulk unsorted PBMCs, naive and antigen-experienced compartments could not be conclusively compared. As age increased, observed TCR beta diversity per million T cells dropped in a roughly linear way, and a significant reduction was already evident by age 40.

For this clonotype: No cognate antigen has been identified for it. Per-base qualities were not stored, and no clone one base away is much larger.

The protocol used for the library was 5' RACE. The sequencing machine was an Illumina HiSeq 2500. A second PCR of roughly 7 to 11 cycles was run with a J-beta primer mix and a sample-barcoded 5' primer. A template-switch 5' adaptor carrying 12 random nucleotides introduced a unique molecular identifier onto each TCR beta cDNA molecule. At least 2.5 million CDR3-containing paired-end reads were obtained from each sample. First-strand cDNA synthesis was performed from all RNA using the Mint cDNA synthesis kit, with priming by a TRBC-specific oligonucleotide. All cDNA was treated with uracil-DNA glycosylase and then went through a first 18-cycle PCR with the universal primers M1SS and BC2_uni_R. The authors' pipeline ran thus. For normalization, 1 million high-quality reads, each with a distinct molecular identifier, were randomly selected from each sample. Reads with shared molecular identifiers were discarded instead of being binned into consensus sequences. MiTCR, set to a Q25 quality threshold and the strictest error-elimination algorithm, was used for CDR3 identification, clonotype clustering and error correction. A nonparametric unseen species model with Euler transformation was used to estimate a lower bound on total TCR beta diversity. The public sequencing data were trimmed at Q25 with fastp and processed into clonotypes with MiXCR by TCRdb, which kept only in-frame beta chains. Here each entry gathers all rows of one CDR3 protein and keeps the most common genes and DNA. TCRdb's processing, not the authors', yielded these V and J calls. The sample table shows about 1.8 million distinct CDR3 sequences, and 49% are seen once. The ten most abundant clones make up approximately 2.1% of the sample.

The CDR3 starts with the cysteine, ends with the phenylalanine, and has 16 residues. Only CDR3 DNA is held: 48 bases, read in frame from base 1. V is cut back by 1 base and J by 2 bases, with 5 bases in the junction unmatched. CDR1 and CDR2 are read off the germline V gene as MDHEN and SYDVKM. Source material: blood. The receptor's source is a woman aged 40 to 50 in good health. The rearranged chain carries TRBV28 and TRBJ2-3; TRBD2 fits 8 bases in the junction. The bases are TGTGCCAGCAGTTTATCAGAGCGGGGGACCACAGATACGCAGTATTTT. Its protein product is CASSLSERGTTDTQYF.